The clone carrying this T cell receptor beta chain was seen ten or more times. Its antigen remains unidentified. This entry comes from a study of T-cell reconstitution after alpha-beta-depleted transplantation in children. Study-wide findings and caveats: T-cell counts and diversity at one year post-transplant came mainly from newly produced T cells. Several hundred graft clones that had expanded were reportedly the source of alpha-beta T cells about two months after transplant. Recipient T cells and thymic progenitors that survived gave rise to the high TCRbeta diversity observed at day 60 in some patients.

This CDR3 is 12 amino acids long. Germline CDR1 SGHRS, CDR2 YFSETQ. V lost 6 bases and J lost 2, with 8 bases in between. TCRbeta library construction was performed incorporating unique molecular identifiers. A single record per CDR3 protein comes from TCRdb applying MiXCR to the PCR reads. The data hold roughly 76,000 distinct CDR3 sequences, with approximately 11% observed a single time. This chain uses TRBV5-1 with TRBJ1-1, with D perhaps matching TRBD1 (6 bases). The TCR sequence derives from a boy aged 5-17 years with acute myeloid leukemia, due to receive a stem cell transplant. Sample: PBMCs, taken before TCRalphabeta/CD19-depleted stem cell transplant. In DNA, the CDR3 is TGCGCCAGCACCAGGGGAAACACTGAAGCTTTCTTT. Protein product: CASTRGNTEAFF.